A selection of T cell receptor beta chains follows, all from one sample in a study of CD8 T cells in ankylosing spondylitis. TCRdb re-called the 5' RACE reads with MiXCR, one entry per CDR3 protein. Here the sample spans approximately 92,000 distinct CDR3 sequences, roughly 9.6% being singletons. Sequencing was carried out using blood, either unsorted or a sorted T cell fraction (not recorded which). These receptors were taken from a male donor with ankylosing spondylitis or in good health (not recorded which). The CDR3 runs from the conserved cysteine through the conserved F or W. Each record gives: J gene, clone size, V gene, D gene, CDR3 DNA, CDR3 protein. A D gene is named only where the DNA matches it firmly. Expanded clones are given a class, and other clones once, few, many or no size at all.

>TRBJ1-1|few|TRBV29-1|NA
TGCAGCACCTCACGGGGAGACACTGAAGCTTTCTTT
CSTSRGDTEAFF
>TRBJ2-2|few|TRBV12-3/TRBV12-4|TRBD1
TGTGCCAGCACCAGGACAGGGGTGAACACCGGGGAGCTGTTTTTT
CASTRTGVNTGELFF
>TRBJ1-6|NA|TRBV30|NA
TGTGCCTGGAGGATCGGGTACTATAATTCACCCCTCCACTTT
CAWRIGYYNSPLHF
>TRBJ2-3|many|TRBV5-5|TRBD2
TGTGCCAGCAGCGTGGGGCCCGGGACTAGCGGGGGAGATACGCAGTATTTT
CASSVGPGTSGGDTQYF
>TRBJ2-1|many|TRBV12-3/TRBV12-4|TRBD1
TGTGCCAGCAGTGGAAGGGACAGGGGGCCCGGGATGGTTTACAATGAGCAGTTCTTC
CASSGRDRGPGMVYNEQFF
>TRBJ2-3|NA|TRBV7-2|TRBD2
TGTGCCAGCAGCATTAGCGGGGGGGCAGATACGCAGTATTTT
CASSISGGADTQYF
>TRBJ2-5|many|TRBV12-3/TRBV12-4|NA
TGTGCCAGCAGTTTAGCGGGGGGGCAAAAGACCCAGTACTTC
CASSLAGGQKTQYF
>TRBJ1-2|many|TRBV15|TRBD1
TGTGCCACCAGCAGACCCGAACTCACCGGGACAGTCCTGAACTATGGCTACACCTTC
CATSRPELTGTVLNYGYTF
>TRBJ2-1|NA|TRBV18|NA
TGTGCCAGCTCACCACCGGGCCGGGGCAATGTCCCTTACAATGAGCAGTTCTTC
CASSPPGRGNVPYNEQFF
>TRBJ2-3|many|TRBV7-2|NA
TGTGCCAGCAGCCCCCGGACAAGGGATACGCAGTATTTT
CASSPRTRDTQYF
>TRBJ2-1|many|TRBV19|TRBD2
TGTGCCAGTAGTACCCAACCCTCTTGGGGGGGCTACAATGAGCAGTTCTTC
CASSTQPSWGGYNEQFF
>TRBJ2-1|many|TRBV9|NA
TGTGCCAGCAGCGTCCAGGGGAGGTCCTACAATGAGCAGTTCTTC
CASSVQGRSYNEQFF
>TRBJ2-2|many|TRBV29-1|TRBD1
TGCAGCGTAGAACAGGGGGTCAACACCGGGGAGCTGTTTTTT
CSVEQGVNTGELFF
>TRBJ2-5|NA|TRBV6-5|TRBD2
TGTGCCAGCAGTTACTCCAGGACTAGCAAAGAGACCCAGTACTTC
CASSYSRTSKETQYF
>TRBJ2-1|many|TRBV11-3|NA
TGTGCCAGCAGCCTTAGAGGGGCAGGGTTCAATGAGCAGTTCTTC
CASSLRGAGFNEQFF
>TRBJ2-1|many|TRBV2|NA
TGTGCCAGCACCGAGGGGCCAGGTAACAATGAGCAGTTCTTC
CASTEGPGNNEQFF
>TRBJ2-7|many|TRBV29-1|NA
TGCAGCGTTGCTCCTAGTCACAACGAGCAGTACTTC
CSVAPSHNEQYF
>TRBJ1-5|many|TRBV12-3/TRBV12-4|TRBD1
TGTGCCAGCAGTCAAGGACAGGGAGTTAGCAATCAGCCCCAGCATTTT
CASSQGQGVSNQPQHF
>TRBJ1-1|many|TRBV20-1|TRBD1
TGCAGTGCTAGCCAACCACAGGGGGCCACTGAAGCTTTCTTT
CSASQPQGATEAFF
>TRBJ2-1|many|TRBV12-3/TRBV12-4|NA
TGTGCCAGCAGCTTCCAAGGAGAGGCCTACAATGAGCAGTTCTTC
CASSFQGEAYNEQFF
>TRBJ2-7|NA|TRBV29-1|NA
TGCAGCGTTGCCGGCAGGGGATCCTACGAGCAGTACTTC
CSVAGRGSYEQYF
>TRBJ2-1|many|TRBV2|TRBD2
TGTGCCAGCAGGGGCCTATCTTTAAGCGGGGACGCCAATGAGCAGTTCTTC
CASRGLSLSGDANEQFF
>TRBJ2-5|many|TRBV2|TRBD1
TGTGCCAGCCGGACAGGGGACCATCAAGAGACCCAGTACTTC
CASRTGDHQETQYF
>TRBJ1-2|many|TRBV2|NA
TGTGCCAGCAGTGGATATGGGTTCTATGGCTACACCTTC
CASSGYGFYGYTF
>TRBJ2-1|many|TRBV5-1|NA
TGCGCCAGCAGCTTGGGGGGCCAGGCCTGGGGTTACAATGAGCAGTTCTTC
CASSLGGQAWGYNEQFF
>TRBJ2-5|many|TRBV2|TRBD1
TGTGCCAGCAGTGATGAAAGGGGGCTCGGGACCCAGTACTTC
CASSDERGLGTQYF
>TRBJ1-5|many|TRBV7-2|TRBD1
TGTGCCAGCAGCCCTTGGACAGGGGACTACAATTCGCCCCAGCATTTT
CASSPWTGDYNSPQHF
>TRBJ2-2|many|TRBV13|NA
TGTGCCAGCAGCTTAGGCCCCGGGACCGGGGAGCTGTTTTTT
CASSLGPGTGELFF
>TRBJ1-5|many|TRBV20-1|TRBD1
TGCAGTGCTCTGACAGGGACCCACAATCAGCCCCAGCATTTT
CSALTGTHNQPQHF
>TRBJ1-6|many|TRBV28|NA
TGTGCCAGCAGTCGGCCCCTTTATGGTTCAGCGTCGGGTTCACCCCTCCACTTT
CASSRPLYGSASGSPLHF